These 16 T cell receptor beta chains share one sample of origin, sequenced in a study of OX40 agonist ivuxolimab in advanced cancers. Assay used: immunoSEQ multiplex PCR; TCRdb lists only in-frame clones, some missing. The profile shows fewer than 55,000 clones, under 90% of them singletons. The material sequenced was CD4+ or CD8+ T cells sorted from blood, taken in a trial of the OX40 agonist ivuxolimab. Source of these receptors: an adult with an advanced solid tumor such as melanoma, head and neck, liver or kidney cancer.

The V call is TRBV10-3, the J call TRBJ2-4; D gene ambiguous. The CDR3 has 15 residues. The germline V and J ends were trimmed by 3 bases and 0 bases, with 9 bases remaining between them. The germline V gene has CDR1 ENHRY and CDR2 SYGVKD. This chain's CDR3 is CAISDSVLAKNIQYF. CDR3 coding DNA: TGTGCCATCAGTGATTCAGTCCTAGCCAAAAACATTCAGTACTTC.

CDR3 sequence: CASSIRRVAGGDYGYTF. CDR3 DNA sequence: TGTGCCAGTAGTATACGAAGAGTCGCTGGAGGGGACTATGGCTACACCTTC. The V and J genes are TRBV19 and TRBJ1-2, with a possible D match to TRBD1 (5 bases). Trimming took off 2 bases at V and 3 bases at J, with 19 bases between the two ends. The CDR3 extends over 17 amino acids. The germline V gene has CDR1 LNHDA and CDR2 SQIVND (reference sequence).

This clone was picked up one time. V usage is TRBV2 and J usage is TRBJ1-2; 7 positions match TRBD1. The CDR3 is 16 amino acids. Germline CDR1 SNHLY, CDR2 FYNNEI. Trimming removed 7 bases from V and 0 bases from J; junction bases left unmatched: 11. CDR3 sequence (DNA): TGTGCCAGCATATTAACAGGGGCATCCGCTAACTATGGCTACACCTTC. This sequence encodes CASILTGASANYGYTF.

V gene TRBV27 combines with J gene TRBJ1-2, with 7 bases identical to TRBD1. Germline assignment: CDR1 MNHEY and CDR2 SMNVEV (reference sequence). There are 16 residues in the CDR3. V was pared by 2 bases and J by 4 bases, with 10 bases of the junction left unmatched. CDR3 coding DNA: TGTGCCAGCAGTTTAAGCCCCTGGTCAGGGGGCTATGGCTACACCTTC. Translating gives CASSLSPWSGGYGYTF.

The chain is built from TRBV7-2 and TRBJ1-2; 7 bases agree with TRBD1. With V trimmed by 4 bases and J by 5 bases, 7 bases remained unmatched. The CDR3 length is 14 residues. CDR1 is SGHTA, CDR2 FQGNSA, per germline. CDR3 region: CASSSTGDRYGYTF. CDR3 sequence (DNA): TGTGCCAGCAGCTCCACAGGGGATCGGTATGGCTACACCTTC.

CDR3 DNA sequence: TGTGCCAGCAGCGTAGGTTCGGGGAAGGGGTCAGAGACCCAGTACTTC. It translates to CASSVGSGKGSETQYF. The chain joins TRBV9 to TRBJ2-5; the D call may be TRBD1 or TRBD2 (5 bases each). Germline V CDR1 and CDR2: SGDLS, YYNGEE. V lost 0 bases and J lost 4, with 16 bases in between. The CDR3 contains 16 residues.

The CDR3 spells CASSFSSSIDQPQHF. CDR3 sequence (DNA): TGTGCCAGCAGCTTTAGTTCATCTATAGATCAGCCCCAGCATTTT. The V and J genes are TRBV7-2 and TRBJ1-5; D is unclear. Trimming stripped 3 bases from V and 5 bases from J, with 14 bases between. CDR1 SGHTA and CDR2 FQGNSA come from the germline V gene. The length of the CDR3 is 15 residues.

The gene calls are TRBV5-4 and TRBJ2-7; D ambiguous. Germline V gene lookup returns CDR1 SGHNT and CDR2 YYREEE (reference sequence). The CDR3 covers 15 residues. V was pared by 4 bases and J by 2 bases, with 16 bases between. The CDR3 region has the DNA TGTGCCAGCAGCCGATGGTCCTCAACGGCCTACGAGCAGTACTTC. Protein: CASSRWSSTAYEQYF.

This clone appeared a single time. This chain links TRBV4-1 with TRBJ2-1; a possible D gene is TRBD2 (5 bases). Germline V CDR1 and CDR2: MGHRA, YSYEKL. The CDR3 runs to 16 residues. Trimming shortened V by 0 bases and J by 3 bases, and 12 bases separated the two germline ends. CDR3 in amino acids: CASSQDLALRYNEQFF. The CDR3 DNA sequence: TGCGCCAGCAGCCAAGATCTAGCTCTACGCTACAATGAGCAGTTCTTC.

The rearrangement links TRBV7-9 to TRBJ2-7; D tentatively fits TRBD1 or TRBD2 (5 bases each). CDR3 length: 15 residues. Per the germline V gene, CDR1 is SEHNR and CDR2 is FQNEAQ (reference sequence). Trimming removed 5 bases from V and 0 bases from J, with 14 bases in between. The DNA of the CDR3 is TGTGCCAGCAGCCGGGGCACCGAGAGCTCCTACGAGCAGTACTTC. Translation gives CASSRGTESSYEQYF.

The chain combines TRBV5-4 with TRBJ1-1, with TRBD1 as a possible D gene (5 bases). CDR3 length equals 15 residues. Trimming took 4 bases from V and 2 from J, leaving 15 bases between them. The V gene's germline CDR1 is SGHNT and CDR2 YYREEE (reference sequence). The CDR3 DNA reads TGTGCCAGCAGCCTTCAGGGAAGAAGTAACACTGAAGCTTTCTTT. Translated: CASSLQGRSNTEAFF.

The chain employs TRBV7-6 and TRBJ2-5, with 7 bases aligning to TRBD2. The CDR3 is 16 residues long. Per germline, CDR1 SGHVS and CDR2 FNYEAQ. After removal of 5 bases from V and 4 bases from J, the junction contained 13 bases not matched to a gene. The CDR3 region is CASSPRLAEGGETQYF. The CDR3 DNA reads as TGTGCCAGCAGCCCCCGCCTAGCGGAGGGAGGAGAGACCCAGTACTTC.

The V and J genes are TRBV7-7 and TRBJ1-1; TRBD1 aligns across 9 bases. Germline CDR1 and CDR2: SSHAT and FNYEAQ (reference sequence). This CDR3 has 13 amino acids. CDR3 DNA sequence: TGTGCTGTCTGGGACAGGGCGAACACTGAAGCTTTCTTT. This encodes CAVWDRANTEAFF.

V usage is TRBV10-3 and J usage is TRBJ2-2, with 9 positions matching TRBD2. The CDR3 length is 16 residues. V gave up 4 bases and J gave up 5 bases; unmatched junction bases: 8. Germline V lookup: CDR1 ENHRY, CDR2 SYGVKD. CDR3 DNA: TGTGCCATCAGTGTTTGGGCTAGCGGGAATACCGGGGAGCTGTTTTTT. Encoded protein: CAISVWASGNTGELFF.

This sequence joins TRBV13 and TRBJ2-1, with TRBD2 matching 10 bases. V lost 5 bases to trimming and J lost 4 bases; unmatched junction nucleotides: 8. Germline V CDR1 and CDR2: PRHDT, FYEKMQ (reference sequence). This CDR3 has 16 amino acids. In nucleotides, the CDR3 is TGTGCCAGCAGCCCTCGGACTAGCGGACTATACAATGAGCAGTTCTTC. Translated, it gives CASSPRTSGLYNEQFF.

This clone came up once. The CDR3 region is CASSRRDRGRNTEAFF. CDR3 bases: TGTGCCAGTAGTCGGAGGGACAGGGGAAGGAACACTGAAGCTTTCTTT. The chain is built from TRBV19 and TRBJ1-1; 10 positions agree with TRBD1. J lost 1 base, V lost 5 bases, and 7 bases had no gene match. CDR1 and CDR2 (germline): LNHDA, SQIVND (reference sequence). The CDR3 totals 16 residues.